What follows is one T cell receptor beta chain and its context. The antigen is unknown. The entirety of the isolated RNA underwent reverse transcription, so expressed TCRB transcripts were sequenced. Method: immunoSEQ multiplex PCR; TCRdb's copy keeps in-frame clones and lacks some. The table includes roughly 730,000 clones, about an eighth detected once. Germline CDR1 reads LNHNV; CDR2 reads YYDKDF (reference sequence). This CDR3 region has 15 residues. Unmatched junction bases numbered 8, after V lost 5 bases and J lost 2 bases. The record originates from a study of beta chain features in type 1 diabetes. CD45RO/CCR7/CD25/CD127/CD95/CD27 staining was used to isolate CD4+ naive, central memory, regulatory and stem cell-like memory cells by sorting. Study-level findings and limits: No resolution was reached here on whether HLA type influences TCRB rearrangement. TCRB CDR3s were moderately but significantly shorter in Type 1 diabetes patients in all four CD4+ subsets. Junctions at VDJ sites from type 1 diabetes patients had fewer insertions and more deletions.

The specimen was naive CD4+ T cells from blood. The gene calls are TRBV15 and TRBJ1-2; 7 nucleotides agree with TRBD1. The receptor comes from a man in his late teens or twenties with type 1 diabetes. CDR3 region: CATSEQGWANYGYTF. The CDR3 nucleotides are TGTGCCACCAGCGAACAGGGGTGGGCCAACTATGGCTACACCTTC.